A single sample is the source of the 22 T cell receptor beta chains below, sequenced in a study of blood T cell repertoires in COVID-19. Sequencing was performed with immunoSEQ multiplex PCR; in TCRdb, only in-frame clones are kept and a portion is missing. The sample contains approximately 65,000 clones, roughly 80% of which appear only once. Sequenced sample: peripheral blood. Receptors originate from a man in his sixties with acute or convalescent COVID-19.

CDR3 in DNA: TGCGCCAGCAGCTCTCGGGACAGTGACTACAATGAGCAGTTCTTC. Translated: CASSSRDSDYNEQFF. The V and J genes are TRBV4-1 and TRBJ2-1; TRBD1 matches at 7 bases. The CDR3 loop spans 15 amino acids. V trimming: 5 bases; J trimming: 3 bases; junction bases outside the gene matches: 7. Germline values: CDR1 MGHRA, CDR2 YSYEKL.

The chain combines TRBV7-2 with TRBJ1-2; D is perhaps TRBD1 (6 bases). The CDR3 consists of 16 residues. Germline values: CDR1 SGHTA, CDR2 FQGNSA. Trimming shortened V by 6 bases and J by 1 base, and 18 bases separated the two germline ends. The chain's CDR3 is CASRPRQARFNYGYTF. CDR3 coding DNA: TGTGCCAGCAGGCCCCGACAGGCTCGATTTAACTATGGCTACACCTTC.

The chain joins TRBV9 to TRBJ1-1; no clear D. CDR1 is SGDLS and CDR2 is YYNGEE in the germline V gene. This CDR3 contains 15 residues. V lost 4 bases to trimming and J lost 5 bases, with 18 bases between them. The CDR3 reads CASSPPGGRGTEAFF. In nucleotides, the CDR3 is TGTGCCAGCAGCCCCCCGGGCGGTAGAGGGACTGAAGCTTTCTTT.

In the case of this clone: The same CDR3 arises from other DNA sequences in this sample as well. The genes are TRBV7-3 and TRBJ2-7; 11 bases fit TRBD1. The CDR3 is 14 residues long. J lost 4 bases, V lost 5 bases, and 4 bases had no gene match. In germline, CDR1 is SGHTA, CDR2 FQGTGA. The CDR3 loop is CASSPGQGAYEQYF. DNA for the CDR3: TGTGCCAGCAGCCCAGGACAGGGGGCATACGAGCAGTACTTC.

The chain joins TRBV7-9 to TRBJ1-2, with D unresolved. Germline loops: CDR1 SEHNR, CDR2 FQNEAQ (reference sequence). The germline V and J ends were trimmed by 0 bases and 6 bases, with 11 bases remaining between them. There are 14 residues in the CDR3. CDR3 in amino acids: CASSLARGSHGYTF. The CDR3 bases are TGTGCCAGCAGCTTAGCTCGGGGTTCCCATGGCTACACCTTC.

The gene calls are TRBV3-1 (or the pseudogene TRBV3-2) and TRBJ2-2, with 12 bases that match TRBD2. V lost 4 bases and J lost 4; bases outside the gene matches: 7. This CDR3 contains 17 residues. Germline V gene data show CDR1 as LGHDT and CDR2 as YNNKEL (reference sequence). The CDR3 is CASSPPRLAGATGELFF. CDR3 nucleotide sequence: TGTGCCAGCAGCCCACCCAGACTAGCGGGAGCCACCGGGGAGCTGTTTTTT.

V and J are TRBV5-1 and TRBJ2-1; 8 positions match TRBD2. Trimming removed 4 bases from V and 6 bases from J; junction bases left unmatched: 9. The CDR3 is 15 residues long. Germline values: CDR1 SGHRS, CDR2 YFSETQ. The chain's CDR3 is CASSRGLAGINEQFF. CDR3 DNA sequence: TGCGCCAGCAGCCGAGGACTAGCTGGGATCAATGAGCAGTTCTTC. The entire variable domain, with the rest obtained from reference TRBV5-1 and TRBJ2-1, is as follows: KAGVTQTPRYLIKTRGQQVTLSCSPISGHRSVSWYQQTPGQGLQFLFEYFSETQRNKGNFPGRFSGRQFSNSRSEMNVSTLELGDSALYLCASSRGLAGINEQFFGPGTRLTVL.

This rearrangement joins TRBV12-3 or TRBV12-4 to TRBJ1-3, with unresolved D. The CDR3 is made up of 13 amino acids. The ends were cut back, 7 bases at V and 0 bases at J, with 7 bases in the middle. CDR3 loop: CASTSYSGNTIYF. The CDR3 DNA reads as TGTGCCAGCACCTCCTACTCTGGAAACACCATATATTTT.

The chain's CDR3 is CASSQGPTGADTQYF. The CDR3 bases are TGCGCCAGCAGCCAAGGACCAACAGGGGCAGATACGCAGTATTTT. The chain combines TRBV4-1 with TRBJ2-3; 7 nucleotides line up with TRBD1. V trimming: 1 base; J trimming: 4 bases; junction bases outside the gene matches: 5. The CDR3 extends over 15 amino acids. Germline values: CDR1 MGHRA, CDR2 YSYEKL.

The sample holds one count of this clone. V gene TRBV7-6 combines with J gene TRBJ1-2; a possible D gene is TRBD1 (6 bases). Deletions cut 0 bases from V and 8 bases from J, with 10 bases between. The germline V gene has CDR1 SGHVS and CDR2 FNYEAQ. CDR3 length: 13 amino acids. The CDR3 region is CASSLASGGGYTF. The CDR3 DNA reads TGTGCCAGCAGCTTAGCGTCGGGGGGCGGCTACACCTTC.

The chain employs TRBV7-8 and TRBJ2-5; perhaps TRBD2 as D (5 bases). This CDR3 has 13 amino acids. The V end lost 2 bases, the J end lost 5 bases, and 9 bases lay between the germline ends. Germline loops: CDR1 SGHVS, CDR2 FQNEAQ. The CDR3 DNA follows: TGTGCCAGCAGCTTAAATGGCGGGGAGACCCAGTACTTC. Translating gives CASSLNGGETQYF.

The rearrangement joins TRBV7-2 to TRBJ2-1, with D perhaps matching TRBD2 (6 bases). V gave up 0 bases and J gave up 12 bases, with 15 bases separating them. The CDR3 loop spans 14 amino acids. The V gene's germline CDR1 is SGHTA and CDR2 FQGNSA. The CDR3 spells CASSLAVTDGGQFF. CDR3 DNA sequence: TGTGCCAGCAGCTTAGCGGTCACAGACGGGGGGCAGTTCTTC. Using reference TRBV7-2 and TRBJ2-1 for the parts outside the CDR3, the full variable domain is GAGVSQSPSNKVTEKGKDVELRCDPISGHTALYWYRQSLGQGLEFLIYFQGNSAPDKSGLPSDRFSAERTGGSVSTLTIQRTQQEDSAVYLCASSLAVTDGGQFFGPGTRLTVL.

The chain combines TRBV24-1 with TRBJ1-4; D is possibly TRBD1 (5 bases). Trimming left V 4 bases short and J 0 bases short, with 11 bases between. The CDR3 covers 16 residues. Per the germline V gene, CDR1 is KGHDR and CDR2 is SFDVKD. This chain's CDR3 is CATSDGTDATNEKLFF. As DNA, the CDR3 is TGTGCCACCAGTGACGGGACTGATGCAACTAATGAAAAACTGTTTTTT.

This chain connects TRBV30 to TRBJ2-3, with D unresolved. This CDR3 has 13 amino acids. The germline V and J ends were trimmed by 0 bases and 6 bases, with 10 bases remaining between them. Germline V CDR1 and CDR2: GTSNPN, SVGIG (reference sequence). In nucleotides, the CDR3 is TGTGCCTGGAGTGTACCCCGGGTTGATACGCAGTATTTT. This translates into CAWSVPRVDTQYF.

The chain employs TRBV5-6 and TRBJ2-3; the D gene is possibly TRBD1 (5 bases). Between the trimmed V and J ends, which lost 0 bases and 1 base, there was a span of 9 bases. Germline assignment: CDR1 SGHDT and CDR2 YYEEEE. This CDR3 is 15 amino acids long. This CDR3 is CASSLGARGTDTQYF. The CDR3 nucleotides read TGTGCCAGCAGCTTGGGGGCCAGGGGCACAGATACGCAGTATTTT.

The rearrangement links TRBV7-9 to TRBJ2-1; a possible D gene is TRBD1 (6 bases). CDR3 size: 15 residues. V dropped 6 bases and J dropped 4 bases, with 16 bases sitting between them. Germline V gives CDR1 SEHNR, CDR2 FQNEAQ (reference sequence). CDR3 sequence (DNA): TGTGCCAGCAGGCCAGGACAGTTCAAATACAATGAGCAGTTCTTC. The encoded protein is CASRPGQFKYNEQFF.

V gene TRBV7-9 combines with J gene TRBJ2-1; no reliable D call. Germline CDR1 is SEHNR and CDR2 is FQNEAQ (reference sequence). Trimming pared 5 bases from V and 0 bases from J, leaving 8 bases between. The CDR3 is made up of 14 amino acids. CDR3 sequence: CASSPPGSYNEQFF. CDR3 nucleotides: TGTGCCAGCAGCCCCCCCGGCTCCTACAATGAGCAGTTCTTC. Combining the CDR3 with reference TRBV7-9 and TRBJ2-1 gives the whole variable domain DTGVSQNPRHKITKRGQNVTFRCDPISEHNRLYWYRQTLGQGPEFLTYFQNEAQLEKSRLLSDRFSAERPKGSFSTLEIQRTEQGDSAMYLCASSPPGSYNEQFFGPGTRLTVL.

The rearrangement uses TRBV28 and TRBJ1-1; the D is unclear. V was cut by 1 base and J by 0 bases, with 9 bases left in between. The CDR3 runs to 15 residues. The germline gives CDR1 MDHEN, CDR2 SYDVKM. CDR3 sequence (DNA): TGTGCCAGCAGTTTATCAGTTATCATGAACACTGAAGCTTTCTTT. It is translated as CASSLSVIMNTEAFF.

This chain links TRBV11-2 with TRBJ2-1, with TRBD2 matching over 13 bases. V lost 4 bases to trimming and J lost 8 bases; unmatched junction nucleotides: 8. Germline V gives CDR1 SGHAT, CDR2 FQNNGV. CDR3 length equals 16 residues. Here the CDR3 DNA reads TGTGCCAGCAGCTCCGCGACTAGCGGGAGGTTTCATGAGCAGTTCTTC. It codes for CASSSATSGRFHEQFF.

The chain couples TRBV28 to TRBJ2-1, with TRBD1 as a possible D gene (6 bases). Germline V gene data show CDR1 as MDHEN and CDR2 as SYDVKM. V lost 6 bases and J 4 bases, leaving 13 bases between the germline ends. The length of the CDR3 is 14 residues. The CDR3 reads CASRSRGSYNEQFF. Here the CDR3 DNA reads TGTGCCAGCAGGTCCAGGGGCTCTTACAATGAGCAGTTCTTC. Looking up the rest from reference TRBV28 and TRBJ2-1 gives the full variable domain: DVKVTQSSRYLVKRTGEKVFLECVQDMDHENMFWYRQDPGLGLRLIYFSYDVKMKEKGDIPEGYSVSREKKERFSLILESASTNQTSMYLCASRSRGSYNEQFFGPGTRLTVL.

This clone has only one observation. The chain recombines TRBV27 with TRBJ2-7; 13 positions agree with TRBD2. Germline V gene data show CDR1 as MNHEY and CDR2 as SMNVEV (reference sequence). The trim removed 5 bases at V and 4 bases at J, leaving 8 bases unmatched. CDR3 length: 16 residues. Here the CDR3 reads CASSRLAGGKHYEQYF. The CDR3 DNA reads as TGTGCCAGCAGTCGACTAGCGGGAGGAAAACATTACGAGCAGTACTTC.

The V and J genes are TRBV24-1 and TRBJ2-7, with 7 bases that match TRBD1. The CDR3 contains 15 residues. V dropped 2 bases and J dropped 0; count of bases not matched to a gene: 3. Germline V CDR1 and CDR2: KGHDR, SFDVKD. CDR3 protein: CATSDSGQDSYEQYF. The CDR3 nucleotides read TGTGCCACCAGTGATTCCGGACAGGACTCCTACGAGCAGTACTTC.